Presented here are 29 T cell receptor beta chains from one specimen sequenced in a study of CD8 T cells in ankylosing spondylitis. TCRdb reprocessed the 5' RACE reads via MiXCR and lists one record per CDR3 protein. Altogether 150,000 to 200,000 distinct CDR3 sequences are present, 18% being singletons, with the ten largest covering around 4.7%. Sequencing was done on a sample of blood, either unsorted or a sorted T cell fraction (not recorded which). Receptor source: a male donor aged 5-29 years with ankylosing spondylitis or in good health (not recorded which).

This clonotype was observed at least ten times. The DNA for the CDR3 is TGTGCCACCAGCAGAGGGGGGCGTATAGAGACCCAGTACTTC. As protein: CATSRGGRIETQYF. The chain employs TRBV15 and TRBJ2-5; D might be TRBD1 (6 bases). The ends were cut back, 1 base at V and 4 bases at J, with 10 bases in the middle. This CDR3 has 14 amino acids. Germline V CDR1 and CDR2: LNHNV, YYDKDF (reference sequence).

This clonotype was counted many times. The V call is TRBV24-1, the J call TRBJ2-3; tentatively, D is TRBD1 (6 bases). The germline CDR1 and CDR2 sequences are KGHDR and SFDVKD. V was pared by 8 bases and J by 0 bases, with 11 bases between. The CDR3 is 14 amino acids. CDR3 DNA sequence: TGTGCCACCAACGACAGGAAAAGCACAGATACGCAGTATTTT. Its protein is CATNDRKSTDTQYF.

The chain employs TRBV10-3 and TRBJ2-7, with 14 bases matching TRBD2. CDR1 ENHRY and CDR2 SYGVKD come from the germline V gene. Losses at the gene ends were 3 bases for V and 7 bases for J; bases not matched to a gene: 8. The CDR3 loop spans 16 amino acids. The DNA of the CDR3 is TGTGCCATCAGTGAAACCGGGACTAGCGGGAGATGGGAGCAGTACGTC. Translation gives CAISETGTSGRWEQYV.

The sample holds many counts of this clonotype. The genes are TRBV19 and TRBJ2-1; possible D gene TRBD2, 5 bases. This CDR3 contains 11 residues. Germline values: CDR1 LNHDA, CDR2 SQIVND (reference sequence). Deletions cut 10 bases from V and 6 bases from J, with 10 bases between. The CDR3 here is CATEGINEQFF. Here the CDR3 DNA reads TGTGCCACCGAGGGTATCAATGAGCAGTTCTTC. Looking up the rest from reference TRBV19 and TRBJ2-1 gives the full variable domain: DGGITQSPKYLFRKEGQNVTLSCEQNLNHDAMYWYRQDPGQGLRLIYYSQIVNDFQKGDIAEGYSVSREKKESFPLTVTSAQKNPTAFYLCATEGINEQFFGPGTRLTVL.

At least ten counts were recorded for this clonotype. The chain couples TRBV30 to TRBJ2-6, with TRBD1 as a possible D gene (6 bases). With 2 bases removed from V and 0 bases from J, the gap between germline ends came to 11 bases. CDR1 and CDR2 from the germline V gene are GTSNPN and SVGIG (reference sequence). The CDR3 is 16 amino acids. The CDR3 loop is CAWSITGISGANVLTF. CDR3 nucleotides: TGTGCCTGGAGTATAACAGGGATCTCTGGGGCCAACGTCCTGACTTTC.

This clonotype was seen at least ten times. The chain employs TRBV20-1 and TRBJ1-2; 9 bases match TRBD1. The ends lost 0 bases at V and 7 bases at J; junction bases unmatched: 6. CDR1 is DFQATT, CDR2 SNEGSKA, per germline (reference sequence). The CDR3 sequence is 14 residues long. CDR3 in amino acids: CSAREGQGISGYTF. The CDR3, as DNA: TGCAGTGCTAGAGAAGGACAGGGGATCTCTGGCTACACCTTC.

The V gene is TRBV7-9, the J gene TRBJ2-1; the match to TRBD2 covers 8 bases. Germline lookup yields CDR1 SEHNR and CDR2 FQNEAQ (reference sequence). The CDR3 sequence is 17 residues long. V was pared by 3 bases and J by 0 bases, with 7 bases of the junction left unmatched. CDR3 DNA sequence: TGTGCCAGCAGCTTTGGTAGCGGGAAAAGCTCCTACAATGAGCAGTTCTTC. This translates into CASSFGSGKSSYNEQFF.

This clonotype was picked up many times. The chain couples TRBV7-9 to TRBJ2-2; 12 bases line up with TRBD2. The CDR3 consists of 17 residues. Germline values: CDR1 SEHNR, CDR2 FQNEAQ (reference sequence). With 5 bases clipped from V and 5 bases from J, the junction kept 9 bases outside the gene matches. CDR3 amino acids: CASSQFTSGRMTGELFF. In DNA form, the CDR3 reads TGTGCCAGCAGCCAATTCACTAGCGGGAGGATGACCGGGGAGCTGTTTTTT.

Many counts were recorded for this clonotype. This chain joins TRBV5-1 and TRBJ2-7; D might be TRBD1 (5 bases). The CDR3 consists of 15 residues. Germline values: CDR1 SGHRS, CDR2 YFSETQ. The ends were cut back, 0 bases at V and 3 bases at J, with 13 bases in the middle. In nucleotides, the CDR3 is TGCGCCAGCAGCTTGGTCAGATACAGGAGCTACGAGCAGTACTTC. This encodes CASSLVRYRSYEQYF.

This clonotype was seen at least ten times. The rearrangement uses TRBV27 and TRBJ2-7; perhaps TRBD1 as D (6 bases). Per germline, CDR1 MNHEY and CDR2 SMNVEV (reference sequence). This CDR3 has 15 amino acids. Trimming removed 5 bases from V and 2 bases from J, with 16 bases in between. CDR3 in amino acids: CASSRAGTTTYEQYF. The CDR3 region has the DNA TGTGCCAGCAGTCGGGCCGGGACAACTACCTACGAGCAGTACTTC.

The sample holds many counts of this clonotype. As DNA, the CDR3 is TGCAGTGCCCCTGAACCCGGGACAGCCAAAAACATTCAGTACTTC. Protein product: CSAPEPGTAKNIQYF. The J gene is TRBJ2-4, the V gene TRBV20-1; D may match TRBD1 or TRBD2 (5 bases each). The CDR3 has 15 residues. From germline, CDR1 is DFQATT and CDR2 SNEGSKA (reference sequence). Trimming removed 6 bases from V and 0 bases from J, with 15 bases in between.

In its sample, this clonotype was seen many times. The chain links TRBV5-1 to TRBJ2-1; possible D gene TRBD1, 6 bases. Germline V lookup: CDR1 SGHRS, CDR2 YFSETQ. The CDR3 loop spans 13 amino acids. The ends were cut back, 1 base at V and 12 bases at J, with 14 bases in the middle. The CDR3 DNA is TGCGCCAGCAGCTTGAGGGACACCTTAGGGCAGTTCTTC. As protein: CASSLRDTLGQFF.

This chain links TRBV19 with TRBJ2-3; D unclear. Between the trimmed V and J ends, which lost 7 bases and 0 bases, there was a span of 14 bases. This CDR3 comprises 15 residues. The germline V gene has CDR1 LNHDA and CDR2 SQIVND (reference sequence). As DNA, the CDR3 is TGTGCCAGTACCAGTAATGGGTTTAGCACAGATACGCAGTATTTT. Its protein product is CASTSNGFSTDTQYF. Full variable domain (remainder filled in from reference TRBV19 and TRBJ2-3): DGGITQSPKYLFRKEGQNVTLSCEQNLNHDAMYWYRQDPGQGLRLIYYSQIVNDFQKGDIAEGYSVSREKKESFPLTVTSAQKNPTAFYLCASTSNGFSTDTQYFGPGTRLTVL.

This clonotype was seen ten or more times. The rearrangement joins TRBV9 to TRBJ2-7; 9 bases match TRBD1. V lost 0 bases, J lost 3 bases, and 1 base stayed unmatched. Germline lookup yields CDR1 SGDLS and CDR2 YYNGEE. CDR3 length equals 14 residues. CDR3 residues: CASSVAGQGYEQYF. CDR3 in DNA: TGTGCCAGCAGCGTAGCGGGACAGGGCTACGAGCAGTACTTC.

This clonotype was picked up many times. V is TRBV25-1 and J is TRBJ1-2; D is unclear. The CDR3 has 12 amino acids. Germline V gene sequence: CDR1 MGHDK, CDR2 SYGVNS. Trimming left V 7 bases short and J 0 bases short, with 6 bases between. The CDR3 protein is CASTDPNYGYTF. In DNA, the CDR3 is TGTGCCAGCACCGATCCTAACTATGGCTACACCTTC.

This clonotype was observed many times. The chain joins TRBV2 to TRBJ2-2, with 10 bases identical to TRBD1. The germline CDR1 and CDR2 sequences are SNHLY and FYNNEI. After removal of 4 bases from V and 8 bases from J, the junction contained 10 bases not matched to a gene. The CDR3 covers 16 residues. CDR3 protein: CASSGPGQGLLGELFF. The CDR3 nucleotides read TGTGCCAGCAGTGGACCGGGACAGGGGCTTCTTGGGGAGCTGTTTTTT.

V gene TRBV5-6 combines with J gene TRBJ2-1, with 16 bases lining up with TRBD2. Losses at the gene ends were 4 bases for V and 5 bases for J; bases not matched to a gene: 6. Germline V gene sequence: CDR1 SGHDT, CDR2 YYEEEE. The CDR3 sequence is 17 residues long. CDR3 protein: CASSTGLAGGPNNEQFF. In nucleotides, the CDR3 is TGTGCCAGCAGCACGGGACTAGCGGGAGGGCCCAACAATGAGCAGTTCTTC.

This clonotype has a count of ten or more. This chain links TRBV2 with TRBJ2-3, with D uncertain. V was pared by 6 bases and J by 2 bases, with 12 bases between. The CDR3 length is 14 residues. Germline V lookup: CDR1 SNHLY, CDR2 FYNNEI. In DNA, the CDR3 is TGTGCCAGCAGGGCGGACCTATACACAGATACGCAGTATTTT. Its translation: CASRADLYTDTQYF.

This clonotype was seen only once. The CDR3 reads CASTSDVDQFF. As DNA, the CDR3 is TGTGCCAGCACAAGTGATGTAGATCAGTTCTTC. The chain recombines TRBV6-6 with TRBJ2-1; D is uncertain. This CDR3 is 11 amino acids long. The germline V gene encodes CDR1 MNHNY and CDR2 SVGAGI (reference sequence). The V gene lost 7 bases and the J gene lost 13 bases, with 14 bases spanning the gap.

The sample holds many counts of this clonotype. This rearrangement joins TRBV7-9 to TRBJ2-7, with no clear D. CDR1 is SEHNR, CDR2 FQNEAQ, per germline (reference sequence). Trimming shortened V by 6 bases and J by 2 bases, and 14 bases separated the two germline ends. The CDR3 spans 14 residues. The CDR3 protein is CASSHDGPAYEQYF. CDR3 DNA: TGTGCCAGCAGTCACGACGGACCAGCCTACGAGCAGTACTTC.

This clonotype was seen ten or more times. The chain couples TRBV2 to TRBJ1-5; D gene unclear. Trimming removed 1 base at V and 5 bases at J, with 9 bases between. Germline V gene data show CDR1 as SNHLY and CDR2 as FYNNEI. This CDR3 is built from 14 residues. The CDR3 bases are TGTGCCAGCAGTGAAGGGGAAGGTTATCAGCCCCAGCATTTT. This encodes CASSEGEGYQPQHF.

In this sample, this clonotype turned up many times. The chain employs TRBV5-1 and TRBJ2-2; no clear D. Trimming cost V 0 bases and J 1 base, with 10 bases left between them. The CDR3 is 16 amino acids. The V gene's germline CDR1 is SGHRS and CDR2 YFSETQ. The CDR3 here is CASSLGATKNTGELFF. The CDR3 coding sequence is TGCGCCAGCAGCTTGGGAGCGACCAAGAACACCGGGGAGCTGTTTTTT.

In its sample, this clonotype was seen many times. CDR3 region: CSAWESPEQFF. The CDR3 DNA reads TGCAGTGCGTGGGAGTCGCCCGAGCAGTTCTTC. The chain employs TRBV20-1 and TRBJ2-1, with a tentative D call TRBD2 (5 bases). Germline V lookup: CDR1 DFQATT, CDR2 SNEGSKA (reference sequence). CDR3 length: 11 amino acids. Trimming removed 6 bases from V and 10 bases from J, with 13 bases in between.

This clonotype came up many times. The chain joins TRBV7-6 to TRBJ2-5; the D is unclear. The CDR3 has 11 residues. The V end lost 1 base, the J end lost 8 bases, and 5 bases lay between the germline ends. Germline V gives CDR1 SGHVS, CDR2 FNYEAQ. DNA of the CDR3: TGTGCCAGCAGCTTAGACCGAACCCAGTACTTC. This translates into CASSLDRTQYF.

This clonotype was detected many times. As DNA, the CDR3 is TGTGCCAGCAGCTTAGATCGGCGGGCCAGCACAGATACGCAGTATTTT. It specifies CASSLDRRASTDTQYF. The V and J genes are TRBV11-3 and TRBJ2-3, with D tentatively TRBD2 (5 bases). Trimming took off 0 bases at V and 0 bases at J, with 10 bases between the two ends. Germline V gene data show CDR1 as SGHNT and CDR2 as YENEEA. The CDR3 is 16 residues long.

Ten or more counts support this clonotype. V gene TRBV24-1 combines with J gene TRBJ2-7; 10 bases match TRBD1. Germline V lookup: CDR1 KGHDR, CDR2 SFDVKD. This CDR3 spans 22 amino acids. V dropped 2 bases and J dropped 1; count of bases not matched to a gene: 22. CDR3 in amino acids: CATSDSPRVRDRGLSRSYEQYV. CDR3 coding DNA: TGTGCCACCAGTGATTCCCCAAGGGTCCGGGACAGGGGTTTATCCAGATCCTACGAGCAGTACGTC.

This clonotype was detected many times. This chain uses TRBV7-7 with TRBJ2-3; tentatively, D is TRBD1 or TRBD2 (6 bases each). V lost 5 bases to trimming and J lost 2 bases, with 17 bases between them. Germline values: CDR1 SSHAT, CDR2 FNYEAQ (reference sequence). The CDR3 is 16 amino acids. The CDR3 sequence is CASSPLRDTHTDTQYF. The CDR3 bases are TGTGCCAGCAGCCCTTTGCGGGACACCCACACAGATACGCAGTATTTT.

The table lists this clonotype with many counts. The V gene is TRBV6-2 or TRBV6-3, the J gene TRBJ2-7; 7 positions match TRBD1. Germline assignment: CDR1 MNHEY and CDR2 SVGEGT. The CDR3 has 17 amino acids. Germline trimming cut 7 bases from V and 0 bases from J; bases unmatched to any gene: 15. DNA of the CDR3: TGTGCCAGCACCACACGCCCGGACAGGACCAACTCCTACGAGCAGTACGTC. This encodes CASTTRPDRTNSYEQYV.

This rearrangement joins TRBV30 to TRBJ2-1, with 11 bases identical to TRBD2. This CDR3 is built from 14 residues. V shed 4 bases, J shed 3 bases, and the junction held 2 bases outside the gene matches. Germline V lookup: CDR1 GTSNPN, CDR2 SVGIG (reference sequence). The CDR3 DNA is TGTGCCTGGAATCTAGCGGGAGGCTACAATGAGCAGTTCTTC. It yields the protein CAWNLAGGYNEQFF.